A selection of T cell receptor beta chains follows, all from one sample in a study. A single record per CDR3 protein comes from TCRdb applying MiXCR to the RT-PCR reads. The sample lists about 700,000 distinct CDR3 sequences; around 14% were seen once. The sample taken for sequencing was memory CD4+ T cells from blood. All receptors come from a female donor in good health, serving as a healthy control. CDR3s include the opening cysteine and the closing phenylalanine or tryptophan. A D gene is named only where the DNA matches it firmly. A clone size is listed for some rows: how often the clone was seen (once, few, many), or a class if it is expanded.

j_call d_call v_call clone_size cdr3_nt cdr3_aa
TRBJ2-5 - TRBV9 many TGTGCCAGCAGCGTAGAGGGTTTCCAAGAGACCCAGTACTTC CASSVEGFQETQYF
TRBJ2-7 TRBD2 TRBV5-6 - TGTGCCAGCAGCTTACTGGGACTAGCGGGAGGAAGCTCCTGCGAGCAGTACTTC CASSLLGLAGGSSCEQYF
TRBJ2-7 TRBD1 TRBV20-1 few TGCAGTGCAAAAGGGACAGGGCGCGAGCAGTACTTC CSAKGTGREQYF
TRBJ2-1 - TRBV28 few TGTGCCAGCAGTTTCCTACAGGGCTATACCAATAACAATGAGCAGTTCTTC CASSFLQGYTNNNEQFF
TRBJ1-1 - TRBV5-8 few TGTGCCAGCAGCACCAGGACCCCCGGGACTGAAGCTTTCTTT CASSTRTPGTEAFF
TRBJ1-1 - TRBV6-6 many TGTGCCAGCAGTGCCACAGGGATGACTGAAGCTTTCTTT CASSATGMTEAFF
TRBJ1-4 - TRBV4-1 few TGCGCCAGCAGCCAAGAGGGTGGGCGGGAGTGGAGTGAAAAACTGTTTTTT CASSQEGGREWSEKLFF
TRBJ1-2 TRBD1 TRBV28 - TGTGCCAGCAGGCGACAGGGGGTTAACTATGGCTACACCTTC CASRRQGVNYGYTF
TRBJ2-1 - TRBV5-1 few TGCGCCAGCAGTCTTGAGGGGACTTCCTACAATGAGCAGTTCTTC CASSLEGTSYNEQFF
TRBJ1-5 TRBD1 TRBV20-1 few TGCAGTGTCTTAAATCCTCGGGACAGTTATAGCAATCAGCCCCAGCATTTT CSVLNPRDSYSNQPQHF
TRBJ1-6 - TRBV6-5 many TGTGCCAGCAGTCCGGGTCCCGATAATTCACCCCTCCACTTT CASSPGPDNSPLHF
TRBJ2-5 TRBD1 TRBV6-4 few TGTGCCAGCAGTGACCCCCTCCCCCGACGAGACAGGGCTCTAGGGGAGACCCAGTACTTC CASSDPLPRRDRALGETQYF
TRBJ2-2 - TRBV5-1 many TGCGCCAGCAGCAGCGGGACACCTACCGGGGAGCTGTTTTTT CASSSGTPTGELFF
TRBJ1-5 TRBD1 TRBV4-2 few TGTGCCAGCAGCCAAGAAGCAGGGGGCCGAGATCAGCCCCAGCATTTT CASSQEAGGRDQPQHF
TRBJ1-1 TRBD1 TRBV7-9 - TGTGCCAGCAGCTTAGATTCAGGGGGGACTGAAGCTTTCTTT CASSLDSGGTEAFF
TRBJ2-3 - TRBV7-2 - TGTGCCAGCGATATAGGGACACCGGTTAGTGAGCAGTATTTT CASDIGTPVSEQYF
TRBJ1-1 - TRBV6-1 - TGTGCCAGCAGTGAACAGGGCCCAGGAACTGAAGCTTTCTTT CASSEQGPGTEAFF
TRBJ2-5 TRBD2 TRBV10-3 - TGTGCCATCAGTGAGCTAGCGGGCGGGGGGGAGACCCAGTACTTC CAISELAGGGETQYF
TRBJ2-1 - TRBV3-1 few TGTGCCAGCAGCCAAGATTGGAGCAGACAGGAGCAGTTCTTC CASSQDWSRQEQFF
TRBJ2-2 - TRBV7-3 few TGTGCCACCAAAAGCTTAGGGGCGTCCGGGGAGCTGTTTTTT CATKSLGASGELFF
TRBJ2-1 TRBD2 TRBV5-1 many TGCGCCAGCAGCTTCCTAGCGGGAGTTGTCAGCAATGAGCAGTTCTTC CASSFLAGVVSNEQFF
TRBJ1-1 - TRBV20-1 few TGCAGTGCTAGAGAGGTTGAAGCTTTCTTT CSAREVEAFF
TRBJ1-5 TRBD1 TRBV24-1 few TGTGCCACCAGTGAGCCCGGGACAGGGGGCGGACAGCCCCAGCATTTT CATSEPGTGGGQPQHF
TRBJ2-7 - TRBV15 - TGTGCCACCAGCAGACCCCTTGAGAGGGGGCAGTACTTC CATSRPLERGQYF
TRBJ2-7 TRBD1 TRBV5-6 - TGTGCCAGCAGCTTCGGGACAGTTTTCTCCGAGCAGTACTTC CASSFGTVFSEQYF
TRBJ1-1 - TRBV12-3/TRBV12-4 few TGTGCCAGCAGCAAGAATATTGCGAACACTGAAGCTTTCTTT CASSKNIANTEAFF
TRBJ1-2 - TRBV5-1 - TGCGCCAGCAGCTTGGGGAACGGGGGCTACACCTTC CASSLGNGGYTF
TRBJ1-2 - TRBV6-5 - TGTGCCAGCGGGTGGGGAGCTAACTATGGCTACACCTTC CASGWGANYGYTF
TRBJ2-5 TRBD2 TRBV5-1 - TGCGCCAGCAGCGTGAGAGCGGGAGGTGTAGAGACCCAGTACTTC CASSVRAGGVETQYF
TRBJ2-1 TRBD2 TRBV7-8 - TGTGCCAGCAGCCTGGGCACTAGCGGGAGAGCTGAGCAGTTCTTC CASSLGTSGRAEQFF
TRBJ1-1 TRBD1 TRBV5-6 few TGTGCCAGCAGCCAGACGACAGGGACAAGAGAAGCTTTCTTT CASSQTTGTREAFF
TRBJ1-4 TRBD1 TRBV5-1 - TGCGCCAGCAGCTTGGCCTGGGACAGGGTTGGAGAAAGACTGTTTTTT CASSLAWDRVGERLFF
TRBJ2-1 - TRBV20-1 few TGCAGTGCTCACTTGGTAATTAAGCAGTTCTTC CSAHLVIKQFF
TRBJ1-1 TRBD1 TRBV5-6 - TGTGCCAGCAGCTTCACGATGCAAAACAGGGGGGGTGAAGCTTTCTTT CASSFTMQNRGGEAFF
TRBJ2-7 - TRBV6-2/TRBV6-3 - TGTGCCAGCAGTTACCAAGGTTGGGCTAAGGAGCAGTACTTC CASSYQGWAKEQYF